Following are 21 T cell receptor beta chains from one sample sequenced in a study of Ad26.COV2.S vaccination and SARS-CoV-2 variants. The data were produced by immunoSEQ multiplex PCR, yet TCRdb's version contains in-frame clones alone and is incomplete. The sample carries 440,000 or so clones, roughly 88% recorded once. This sample's treatment: 15 to 20 received Ad26.COV2.S at low or high dose, single or two shots; about five received placebo; per-sample allocation not given. Material that was analyzed had been drawn on day 63 after the first vaccine or placebo injection. The source material was peripheral blood, sampled in a trial of Ad26.COV2.S vaccine versus placebo. The receptors shown here come from a person between 18 and 65 years old who received the Ad26.COV2.S COVID-19 vaccine or a placebo.

As for this clone: This may be a read error: a much more frequent sequence differs by one nucleotide. The chain uses TRBV6-4 and TRBJ2-3, with 10 bases identical to TRBD1. The V and J ends lost 2 bases and 4 bases, in that order; junction bases with no gene match: 0. This CDR3 has 14 residues. Germline V gives CDR1 MRHNA, CDR2 SNTAGT. In DNA, the CDR3 is TGTGCCAGCAGTGACGGACAGGGGGCAGATACGCAGTATTTT. It translates to CASSDGQGADTQYF.

Only one count was recorded for this clone. The chain has TRBV9 and TRBJ2-1; the match to TRBD1 covers 12 bases. Germline CDR1 and CDR2: SGDLS and YYNGEE. The CDR3 has 15 residues. V dropped 4 bases and J dropped 13; count of bases not matched to a gene: 12. The CDR3 spells CASSQGTGGWGGQFF. As DNA, the CDR3 is TGTGCCAGCAGCCAAGGGACAGGGGGCTGGGGAGGTCAGTTCTTC.

The chain has TRBV27 and TRBJ1-5; 8 bases map to TRBD1. V was clipped by 5 bases and J by 6 bases; unmatched bases: 6. Germline CDR1 is MNHEY and CDR2 is SMNVEV (reference sequence). The CDR3 loop spans 14 amino acids. Here the CDR3 DNA reads TGTGCCAGCAGTACACGACAGGGGTTTCAGCCCCAGCATTTT. It specifies CASSTRQGFQPQHF.

The chain recombines TRBV28 with TRBJ2-3, with 8 bases fitting TRBD2. This CDR3 comprises 17 residues. CDR1 is MDHEN, CDR2 SYDVKM, per germline. The V and J ends lost 6 bases and 0 bases, in that order; junction bases with no gene match: 11. The CDR3 DNA reads as TGTGCCAGCAGCCCCGGGAGACGGGAGGGTAGCACAGATACGCAGTATTTT. Its translation: CASSPGRREGSTDTQYF. The full variable domain, rest sourced from reference TRBV28 and TRBJ2-3, is DVKVTQSSRYLVKRTGEKVFLECVQDMDHENMFWYRQDPGLGLRLIYFSYDVKMKEKGDIPEGYSVSREKKERFSLILESASTNQTSMYLCASSPGRREGSTDTQYFGPGTRLTVL.

This clone occurred a few times. The chain employs TRBV19 and TRBJ1-5, with TRBD1 matching over 9 bases. The germline gives CDR1 LNHDA, CDR2 SQIVND (reference sequence). V shed 5 bases, J shed 6 bases, and the junction held 8 bases outside the gene matches. The CDR3 is 15 amino acids. The CDR3 nucleotides are TGTGCCAGTAGTCCAGCGACAGGGGGTTTTCAGCCCCAGCATTTT. The encoded protein is CASSPATGGFQPQHF.

The chain joins TRBV6-6 to TRBJ1-5, with TRBD1 as a possible D gene (6 bases). Germline V CDR1 and CDR2: MNHNY, SVGAGI (reference sequence). This CDR3 region has 12 residues. V gave up 8 bases and J gave up 10 bases, with 15 bases separating them. CDR3 residues: CASGDLGGPQHF. The CDR3 nucleotides read TGTGCCAGCGGAGACCTCGGGGGCCCCCAGCATTTT.

The J gene is TRBJ2-5, the V gene TRBV4-2, with TRBD2 matching 9 bases. The CDR3 length is 17 residues. V was pared by 0 bases and J by 2 bases, with 7 bases of the junction left unmatched. The germline V gene has CDR1 LGHNA and CDR2 YNFKEQ. The CDR3 DNA reads as TGTGCCAGCAGCCAAGATTGGGGCGGGAGGGGTCAAGAGACCCAGTACTTC. Amino acids: CASSQDWGGRGQETQYF.

The CDR3 nucleotides read TGTGCCAGCAGCGTAGGCATACGGGATGAGGGCAATGAGCAGTTCTTC. Protein: CASSVGIRDEGNEQFF. V and J are TRBV9 and TRBJ2-1; perhaps TRBD2 as D (5 bases). Trimming pared 0 bases from V and 6 bases from J, leaving 16 bases between. Germline-derived CDR1 and CDR2 are SGDLS and YYNGEE. The CDR3 covers 16 residues.

The V and J genes are TRBV27 and TRBJ2-2; D unclear. With 1 base removed from V and 2 bases from J, the gap between germline ends came to 8 bases. The CDR3 contains 15 residues. Germline V gene data show CDR1 as MNHEY and CDR2 as SMNVEV (reference sequence). CDR3: CASSLFGFNTGELFF. The CDR3 nucleotides are TGTGCCAGCAGTTTATTTGGGTTTAACACCGGGGAGCTGTTTTTT.

The chain links TRBV15 to TRBJ1-3, with D unclear. V dropped 1 base and J dropped 2 bases, with 12 bases sitting between them. This CDR3 contains 16 residues. Germline loops: CDR1 LNHNV, CDR2 YYDKDF (reference sequence). Here the CDR3 reads CATSRGREGPGNTIYF. The CDR3 coding sequence is TGTGCCACCAGCAGAGGGAGAGAAGGGCCTGGAAACACCATATATTTT.

The gene calls are TRBV28 and TRBJ1-2; TRBD1 might be the D (6 bases). The CDR3 is 14 amino acids. The V and J ends lost 2 bases and 5 bases respectively, with 12 bases between them. Germline V gives CDR1 MDHEN, CDR2 SYDVKM. The CDR3 protein is CASSLPGHPYGYTF. CDR3 coding DNA: TGTGCCAGCAGTTTACCGGGACATCCATATGGCTACACCTTC.

V and J are TRBV7-2 and TRBJ2-5, with TRBD1 identical over 9 bases. Germline CDR1 SGHTA, CDR2 FQGNSA. The CDR3 consists of 15 residues. V trimming: 5 bases; J trimming: 2 bases; junction bases outside the gene matches: 6. The CDR3 here is CASSVDRGAQETQYF. The CDR3 nucleotides read TGTGCCAGCAGCGTTGACAGGGGGGCGCAAGAGACCCAGTACTTC.

The chain carries TRBV19 and TRBJ2-2; possibly TRBD1 or TRBD2 for D (5 bases each). Germline CDR1 is LNHDA and CDR2 is SQIVND (reference sequence). The CDR3 is 15 amino acids. Deletions cut 3 bases from V and 5 bases from J, with 13 bases between. The CDR3 spells CASSIGTRGTGELFF. CDR3 in DNA: TGTGCCAGTAGTATTGGTACTAGGGGTACCGGGGAGCTGTTTTTT.

This clone was detected once. This chain connects TRBV19 to TRBJ2-1, with 11 bases matching TRBD2. The trim removed 9 bases at V and 4 bases at J, leaving 8 bases unmatched. Germline lookup yields CDR1 LNHDA and CDR2 SQIVND (reference sequence). This CDR3 region has 15 residues. The DNA for the CDR3 is TGTGCCAGCCCGGACGGGACTAGCGGTTACAATGAGCAGTTCTTC. Amino acid sequence: CASPDGTSGYNEQFF.

The gene calls are TRBV4-2 and TRBJ2-1; 11 nucleotides line up with TRBD2. The germline gives CDR1 LGHNA, CDR2 YNFKEQ. V lost 0 bases and J lost 5; bases outside the gene matches: 0. The CDR3 has 15 amino acids. Here the CDR3 reads CASSQEGLADNEQFF. The CDR3 DNA reads as TGTGCCAGCAGCCAAGAGGGACTAGCGGACAATGAGCAGTTCTTC.

V is TRBV7-8 and J is TRBJ2-1, with D possibly TRBD2 on 6 matching bases. CDR1 and CDR2 (germline): SGHVS, FQNEAQ. The V gene lost 1 base and the J gene lost 4 bases, with 11 bases spanning the gap. The CDR3 contains 15 residues. CDR3 loop: CASSLGGVSYNEQFF. CDR3 DNA sequence: TGTGCCAGCAGCTTAGGGGGGGTTAGTTACAATGAGCAGTTCTTC.

The J gene is TRBJ2-1, the V gene TRBV9, with 8 bases fitting TRBD2. CDR1 and CDR2 from the germline V gene are SGDLS and YYNGEE. The trim removed 1 base at V and 6 bases at J, leaving 9 bases unmatched. There are 16 residues in the CDR3. The CDR3 nucleotides read TGTGCCAGCAGCGTACTTTCGGGAGGGCCGGGCAATGAGCAGTTCTTC. It encodes CASSVLSGGPGNEQFF. The whole variable domain, remainder taken from reference TRBV9 and TRBJ2-1, is DSGVTQTPKHLITATGQRVTLRCSPRSGDLSVYWYQQSLDQGLQFLIQYYNGEERAKGNILERFSAQQFPDLHSELNLSSLELGDSALYFCASSVLSGGPGNEQFFGPGTRLTVL.

This chain connects TRBV7-9 to TRBJ2-1, with D perhaps given as TRBD1 or TRBD2 (6 bases each). Germline V gene lookup returns CDR1 SEHNR and CDR2 FQNEAQ (reference sequence). The CDR3 loop spans 15 amino acids. V was pared by 5 bases and J by 3 bases, with 14 bases between. In DNA form, the CDR3 reads TGTGCCAGCAGCACTAGCTTAGGGGGCTACAATGAGCAGTTCTTC. Protein sequence: CASSTSLGGYNEQFF.

This chain uses TRBV28 with TRBJ2-5; maybe TRBD1 (6 bases). V was pared by 6 bases and J by 0 bases, with 8 bases between. This CDR3 comprises 13 residues. CDR1 MDHEN and CDR2 SYDVKM come from the germline V gene. The CDR3 DNA reads TGTGCCAGCAGGGGGGCGGACCAAGAGACCCAGTACTTC. It codes for CASRGADQETQYF. Looking up the rest from reference TRBV28 and TRBJ2-5 gives the full variable domain: DVKVTQSSRYLVKRTGEKVFLECVQDMDHENMFWYRQDPGLGLRLIYFSYDVKMKEKGDIPEGYSVSREKKERFSLILESASTNQTSMYLCASRGADQETQYFGPGTRLLVL.

This sequence joins TRBV23-1 and TRBJ2-1; no firm D call. TRBV23-1 is known as an ORF, though its function is uncertain. Trimming shortened V by 4 bases and J by 0 bases, and 19 bases separated the two germline ends. The CDR3 is 18 amino acids. The CDR3 sequence is CASSRARRNVSSYNEQFF. As DNA, the CDR3 is TGCGCCAGCAGTCGGGCGCGAAGAAACGTAAGCTCCTACAATGAGCAGTTCTTC.

This sequence joins TRBV6-6 and TRBJ2-7; maybe TRBD1 (6 bases). Germline V CDR1 and CDR2: MNHNY, SVGAGI (reference sequence). The germline V and J ends were trimmed by 4 bases and 3 bases, with 10 bases remaining between them. This CDR3 is built from 13 residues. The CDR3 is CASSSQGNYEQYF. CDR3 DNA sequence: TGTGCCAGCAGTTCCCAGGGGAACTACGAGCAGTACTTC.